This entry concerns a single TCR beta chain. The sample belongs to a study of T cell responses to AZD1222 COVID-19 vaccine. Repertoires were generated with immunoSEQ multiplex PCR, while TCRdb's copy carries only in-frame clones and drops some. Of about 150,000 clones in the sample, approximately 94% were seen once. Material: peripheral blood, obtained on day 0 of AZD1222 vaccination. The clonotype originates from an adult in good health.

The CDR3 DNA sequence: TGTGCCAGCAGTTACTCGGTTAGGGACGAAGAAGAGACCCAGTACTTC. It translates to CASSYSVRDEEETQYF. The chain has TRBV6-2 or TRBV6-3 and TRBJ2-5; D assignment may be TRBD1 or TRBD2 (5 bases each). Trimming pared 0 bases from V and 3 bases from J, leaving 14 bases between. The CDR3 is made up of 16 amino acids. Germline lookup yields CDR1 MNHEY and CDR2 SVGEGT.